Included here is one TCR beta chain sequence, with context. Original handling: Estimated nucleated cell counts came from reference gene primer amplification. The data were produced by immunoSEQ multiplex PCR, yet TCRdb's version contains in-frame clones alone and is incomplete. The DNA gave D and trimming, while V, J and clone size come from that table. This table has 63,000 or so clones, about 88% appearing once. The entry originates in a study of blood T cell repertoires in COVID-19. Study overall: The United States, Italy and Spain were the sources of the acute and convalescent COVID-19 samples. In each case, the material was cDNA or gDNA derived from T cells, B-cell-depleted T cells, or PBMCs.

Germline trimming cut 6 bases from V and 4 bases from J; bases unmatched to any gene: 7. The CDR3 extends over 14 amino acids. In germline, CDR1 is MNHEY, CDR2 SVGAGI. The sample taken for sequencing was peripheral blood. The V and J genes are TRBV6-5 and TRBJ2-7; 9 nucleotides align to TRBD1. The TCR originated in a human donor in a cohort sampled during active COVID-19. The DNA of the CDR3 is TGTGCCAGCAGGGTCAACAGGGGGCTTTACGAGCAGTACTTC. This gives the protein CASRVNRGLYEQYF.